Below are 18 T cell receptor beta chains sequenced from a single sample in a study of cytomegalovirus exposure and HLA in healthy donors. The PCR was carried out with 60 Vbeta primers and 13 Jbeta primers. Clones were sequenced by immunoSEQ multiplex PCR, and TCRdb holds only the in-frame ones, with some missing. This table has some 140,000 clones, 73% appearing once. The source material was PBMCs. All receptors derive from a woman in her thirties or forties in good health and CMV-seronegative.

This clone has more than one count but fewer than ten. The chain has TRBV5-8 and TRBJ2-1, with TRBD2 matching over 8 bases. This CDR3 comprises 17 residues. V shed 2 bases and J 7 bases; nucleotides not matched to a gene: 14. The germline V gene encodes CDR1 SGHTS and CDR2 YDEGEE. The CDR3 DNA is TGTGCCAGCAGCTTCGCCTTTACTAGCGGAGTCAAAAATGAGCAGTTCTTC. It specifies CASSFAFTSGVKNEQFF.

This chain joins TRBV21-1 and TRBJ2-5; the D call in the table, TRBD1, was not verified against the DNA. TRBV21-1 is tagged as a pseudogene. This CDR3 comprises 15 residues. The CDR3 coding sequence is TGTGCCAGCAGCAAAAAGGGGAACGACCAAGAGACCCAGTACTTC. Translating gives CASSKKGNDQETQYF.

This rearrangement joins TRBV30 to TRBJ2-4; TRBD2 matches 10 bases. The CDR3 runs to 18 residues. Germline loops: CDR1 GTSNPN, CDR2 SVGIG (reference sequence). The CDR3 region has the DNA TGTGATAAGCCTAGCGGGGGCTACATCTTCTATGGCAAAAACATTCAGTACTTC. Translated, it gives CDKPSGGYIFYGKNIQYF.

This chain links TRBV11-2 with TRBJ2-1; D uncertain. V gave up 5 bases and J gave up 0 bases, with 8 bases separating them. This CDR3 has 14 residues. The V gene's germline CDR1 is SGHAT and CDR2 FQNNGV. The CDR3 DNA follows: TGTGCCAGCAGCATTAGTAGCTCCTACAATGAGCAGTTCTTC. Translation gives CASSISSSYNEQFF.

This sequence joins TRBV19 and TRBJ2-1; the D gene is possibly TRBD2 (7 bases). CDR3 length: 15 residues. V dropped 5 bases and J dropped 3 bases, with 14 bases sitting between them. In germline, CDR1 is LNHDA, CDR2 SQIVND (reference sequence). CDR3 DNA sequence: TGTGCCAGTAGTCGGGGGGCGGGGCGCTACAATGAGCAGTTCTTC. Translated, it gives CASSRGAGRYNEQFF.

The V and J genes are TRBV18 and TRBJ1-1; perhaps TRBD1 as D (5 bases). The CDR3 runs to 16 residues. Per the germline V gene, CDR1 is KGHSH and CDR2 is LQKENI. The ends were cut back, 6 bases at V and 5 bases at J, with 22 bases in the middle. The CDR3 DNA reads as TGTGCCAGCTCCGTGGGGCAGGGAGGTTTGGGAACTGAAGCTTTCTTT. It encodes CASSVGQGGLGTEAFF.

V usage is TRBV29-1 and J usage is TRBJ2-3; perhaps TRBD1 as D (5 bases). Looked up from germline, CDR1 is SQVTM and CDR2 is ANQGSEA. V lost 6 bases, J lost 6 bases, and 16 bases lay in between. The CDR3 consists of 13 residues. The CDR3 nucleotides are TGCAGCGTGGGAACGGGCGCAGGGGATACGCAGTATTTT. Protein: CSVGTGAGDTQYF.

This clone was detected only a few times. The rearrangement uses TRBV10-3 and TRBJ2-7, with TRBD1 matching over 11 bases. Germline V CDR1 and CDR2: ENHRY, SYGVKD. Trimming at V came to 10 bases and at J to 4 bases, leaving 6 bases not matched to a gene. This CDR3 spans 13 amino acids. CDR3 coding DNA: TGTGCCACCCGGACAGGGGGCGCATACGAGCAGTACTTC. It codes for CATRTGGAYEQYF.

The gene calls are TRBV28 and TRBJ1-5, with TRBD1 matching 9 bases. The CDR3 has 17 residues. CDR1 is MDHEN, CDR2 SYDVKM, per germline. J lost 2 bases, V lost 6 bases, and 11 bases had no gene match. The CDR3 is CASSLRPGQGGNQPQHF. As DNA, the CDR3 is TGTGCCAGCAGCCTACGACCGGGACAGGGTGGCAATCAGCCCCAGCATTTT.

The CDR3 bases are TGTGCCAGCAGCTTAGGCTTCACAGATACGCAGTATTTT. Translating it yields CASSLGFTDTQYF. V is TRBV13 and J is TRBJ2-3; no clear D gene. Germline V gene sequence: CDR1 PRHDT, CDR2 FYEKMQ (reference sequence). V lost 0 bases, J lost 2 bases, and 3 bases lay in between. CDR3 length: 13 amino acids.

The chain links TRBV5-5 to TRBJ1-1; weak D call: TRBD1 (5 bases). Looked up from germline, CDR1 is SGHKS and CDR2 is YYEKEE (reference sequence). This CDR3 has 15 residues. The V end lost 3 bases, the J end lost 0 bases, and 12 bases lay between the germline ends. DNA for the CDR3: TGTGCCAGCAGCTCCGGGGGAGGGATGAACACTGAAGCTTTCTTT. This encodes CASSSGGGMNTEAFF.

The rearrangement links TRBV7-2 to TRBJ1-2; 8 positions agree with TRBD1. V was pared by 7 bases and J by 4 bases, with 5 bases of the junction left unmatched. The germline gives CDR1 SGHTA, CDR2 FQGNSA. This CDR3 contains 13 residues. CDR3 in amino acids: CASINTGGYGYTF. The CDR3 coding sequence is TGTGCCAGCATTAACACAGGGGGCTATGGCTACACCTTC.

This chain connects TRBV9 to TRBJ2-1; D remains unclear. CDR3 length: 14 residues. Germline assignment: CDR1 SGDLS and CDR2 YYNGEE. V lost 0 bases, J lost 7 bases, and 11 bases lay in between. CDR3 sequence (DNA): TGTGCCAGCAGCGTAGAGGCTAGTACAAATGAGCAGTTCTTC. It encodes CASSVEASTNEQFF.

The rearrangement joins TRBV14 to TRBJ2-4, with D maybe TRBD1 (5 bases). The CDR3 is made up of 18 amino acids. Germline-derived CDR1 and CDR2 are SGHDN and FVKESK. Trimming pared 1 base from V and 0 bases from J, leaving 16 bases between. The CDR3 loop is CASSQGPQGPLAKNIQYF. The CDR3 region has the DNA TGTGCCAGCAGCCAAGGGCCCCAGGGTCCACTAGCCAAAAACATTCAGTACTTC.

J is TRBJ2-5 and V is TRBV4-2; D may be TRBD2 (5 bases). The CDR3 has 12 residues. Germline V lookup: CDR1 LGHNA, CDR2 YNFKEQ. V was shortened by 1 base and J by 10 bases, with 10 bases between the two germline ends. The CDR3 bases are TGTGCCAGCAGCCAAGTCGGACTCAGCCAGTACTTC. This sequence encodes CASSQVGLSQYF.

The chain employs TRBV2 and TRBJ2-5; a possible D gene is TRBD1 (5 bases). CDR3 size: 13 residues. The germline V gene encodes CDR1 SNHLY and CDR2 FYNNEI. Trimming pared 5 bases from V and 5 bases from J, leaving 12 bases between. CDR3 protein: CASSIRVVETQYF. In DNA form, the CDR3 reads TGTGCCAGCAGTATCAGGGTTGTGGAGACCCAGTACTTC.

The chain carries TRBV5-1 and TRBJ1-2; TRBD1 matches 11 bases. Germline V CDR1 and CDR2: SGHRS, YFSETQ. The CDR3 loop spans 17 amino acids. The trim removed 0 bases at V and 8 bases at J, leaving 12 bases unmatched. The CDR3: CASSLDWGQGVRRGYTF. For the CDR3, the DNA is TGCGCCAGCAGCTTGGATTGGGGACAGGGGGTTCGTAGAGGCTACACCTTC.

This clone was detected once. The chain uses TRBV5-8 and TRBJ1-1, with 7 bases matching TRBD1. This CDR3 comprises 15 residues. Germline V gene sequence: CDR1 SGHTS, CDR2 YDEGEE. V gave up 0 bases and J gave up 3 bases; unmatched junction bases: 5. CDR3: CASSLVGGDDTEAFF. The CDR3 DNA reads as TGTGCCAGCAGCTTGGTAGGGGGCGACGACACTGAAGCTTTCTTT.